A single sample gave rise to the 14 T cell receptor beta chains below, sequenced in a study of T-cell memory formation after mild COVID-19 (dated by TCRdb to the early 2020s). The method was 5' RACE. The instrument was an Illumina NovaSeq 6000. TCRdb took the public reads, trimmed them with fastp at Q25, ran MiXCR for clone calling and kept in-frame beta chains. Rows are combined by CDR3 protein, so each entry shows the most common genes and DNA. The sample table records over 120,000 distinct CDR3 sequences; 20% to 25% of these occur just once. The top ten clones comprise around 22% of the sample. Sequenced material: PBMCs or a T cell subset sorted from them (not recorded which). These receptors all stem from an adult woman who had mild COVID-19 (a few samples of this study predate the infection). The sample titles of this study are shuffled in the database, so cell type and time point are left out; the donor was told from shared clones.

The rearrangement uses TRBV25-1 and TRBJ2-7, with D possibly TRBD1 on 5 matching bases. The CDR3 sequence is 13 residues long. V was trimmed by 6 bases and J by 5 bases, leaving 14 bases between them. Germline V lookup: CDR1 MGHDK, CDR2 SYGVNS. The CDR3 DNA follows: TGTGCCAGCAGCATAGGGGAACCCGACGAGCAGTACTTC. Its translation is CASSIGEPDEQYF.

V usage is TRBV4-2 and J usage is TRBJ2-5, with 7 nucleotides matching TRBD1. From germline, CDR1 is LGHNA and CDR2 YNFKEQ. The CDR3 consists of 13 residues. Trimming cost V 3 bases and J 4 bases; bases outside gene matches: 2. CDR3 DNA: TGTGCCAGCAGCCACGCAGGGGGAGAGACCCAGTACTTC. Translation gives CASSHAGGETQYF.

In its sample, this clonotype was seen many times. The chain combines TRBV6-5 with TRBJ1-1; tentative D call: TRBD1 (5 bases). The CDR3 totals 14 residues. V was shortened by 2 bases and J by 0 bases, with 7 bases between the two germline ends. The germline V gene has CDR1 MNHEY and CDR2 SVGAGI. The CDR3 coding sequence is TGTGCCAGCAGTTACCCAGGGATGAACACTGAAGCTTTCTTT. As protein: CASSYPGMNTEAFF.

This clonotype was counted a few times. CDR3 bases: TGTGCCAGCAGCTTAGGCGGGGGTGGATCCTACGAGCAGTACTTC. It codes for CASSLGGGGSYEQYF. V gene TRBV9 combines with J gene TRBJ2-7, with 7 bases matching TRBD2. Germline V lookup: CDR1 SGDLS, CDR2 YYNGEE. The CDR3 contains 15 residues. V dropped 4 bases and J dropped 1; count of bases not matched to a gene: 8.

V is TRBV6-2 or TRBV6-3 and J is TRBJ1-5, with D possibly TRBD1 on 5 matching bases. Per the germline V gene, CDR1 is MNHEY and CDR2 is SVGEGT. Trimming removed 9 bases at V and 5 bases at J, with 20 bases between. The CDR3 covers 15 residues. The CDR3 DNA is TGTGCCAGTACCCACTCGGGGGAAGGCGATCAGCCCCAGCATTTT. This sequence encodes CASTHSGEGDQPQHF.

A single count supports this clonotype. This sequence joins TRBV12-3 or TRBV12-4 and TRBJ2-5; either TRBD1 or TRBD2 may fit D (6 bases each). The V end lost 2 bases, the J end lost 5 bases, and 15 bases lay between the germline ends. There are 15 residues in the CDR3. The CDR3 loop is CASSLRGELVETQYF. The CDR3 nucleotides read TGTGCCAGCAGTTTAAGGGGGGAGCTGGTTGAGACCCAGTACTTC.

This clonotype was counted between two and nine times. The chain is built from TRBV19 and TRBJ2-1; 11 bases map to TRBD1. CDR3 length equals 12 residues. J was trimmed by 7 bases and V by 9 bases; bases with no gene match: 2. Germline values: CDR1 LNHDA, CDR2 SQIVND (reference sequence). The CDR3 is CASGTGGNEQFF. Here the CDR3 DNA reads TGTGCCAGCGGGACAGGGGGGAATGAGCAGTTCTTC.

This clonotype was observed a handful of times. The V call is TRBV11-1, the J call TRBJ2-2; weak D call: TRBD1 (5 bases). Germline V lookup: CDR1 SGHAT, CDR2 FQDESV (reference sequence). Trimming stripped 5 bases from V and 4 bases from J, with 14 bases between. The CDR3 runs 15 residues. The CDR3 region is CASSQQGARTGELFF. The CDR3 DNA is TGTGCCAGCAGCCAGCAGGGCGCTCGCACCGGGGAGCTGTTTTTT.

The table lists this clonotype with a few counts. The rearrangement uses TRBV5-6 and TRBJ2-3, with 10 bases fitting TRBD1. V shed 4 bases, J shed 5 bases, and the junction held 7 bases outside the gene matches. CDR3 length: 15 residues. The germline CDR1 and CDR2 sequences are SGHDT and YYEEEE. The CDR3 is CASSPGQGSGDTQYF. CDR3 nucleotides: TGTGCCAGCAGCCCGGGACAGGGGAGTGGAGATACGCAGTATTTT.

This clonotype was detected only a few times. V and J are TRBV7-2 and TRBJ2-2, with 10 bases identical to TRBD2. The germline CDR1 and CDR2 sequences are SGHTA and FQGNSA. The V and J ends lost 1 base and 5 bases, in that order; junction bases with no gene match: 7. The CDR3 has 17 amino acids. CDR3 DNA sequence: TGTGCCAGCAGCTTAGAACCAGCGGGGGGGCGAACCGGGGAGCTGTTTTTT. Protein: CASSLEPAGGRTGELFF.

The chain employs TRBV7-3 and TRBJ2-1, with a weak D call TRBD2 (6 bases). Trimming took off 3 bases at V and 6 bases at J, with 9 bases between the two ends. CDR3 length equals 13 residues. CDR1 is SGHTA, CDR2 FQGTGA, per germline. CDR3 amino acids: CASSLGLGNEQFF. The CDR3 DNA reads TGTGCCAGCAGCTTGGGACTTGGCAATGAGCAGTTCTTC.

CDR3: CSARPYTDTQYF. For the CDR3, the DNA is TGCAGTGCTAGACCCTACACAGATACGCAGTATTTT. V usage is TRBV20-1 and J usage is TRBJ2-3; D is uncertain. The germline V gene has CDR1 DFQATT and CDR2 SNEGSKA (reference sequence). The CDR3 runs to 12 residues. The V and J ends lost 2 bases and 2 bases respectively, with 5 bases between them.

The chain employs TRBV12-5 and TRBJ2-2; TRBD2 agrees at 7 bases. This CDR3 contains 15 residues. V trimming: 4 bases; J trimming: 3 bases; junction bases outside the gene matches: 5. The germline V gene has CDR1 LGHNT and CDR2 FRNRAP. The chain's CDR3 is CASGSSGDDTGELFF. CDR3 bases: TGTGCTAGTGGTTCCAGCGGGGATGACACCGGGGAGCTGTTTTTT.

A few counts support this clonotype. The CDR3: CASSPSGGPNYGYTF. The CDR3 DNA reads as TGTGCCAGCAGCCCATCAGGAGGGCCCAACTATGGCTACACCTTC. V is TRBV7-8 and J is TRBJ1-2; D ambiguous. This CDR3 is built from 15 residues. Trimming shortened V by 5 bases and J by 2 bases, and 15 bases separated the two germline ends. Per germline, CDR1 SGHVS and CDR2 FQNEAQ.